This T cell receptor (beta chain) stems from a study of regulatory T cells in long-lasting Graves disease (dated by TCRdb to the early 2020s). In terms of the full investigation: Persistent Graves' disease meant more than 5 years of antithyroid drug treatment with TSH receptor autoantibodies that stayed positive. The study took place in China and was registered as a clinical trial. In the clinical cohort, patients with persistent Graves' disease had used antithyroid drugs for an average of around ten years. A total of 35 or so samples underwent TCR sequencing: around 13 from persistent and approximately 20 from newly diagnosed Graves' disease patients. Patients with persistent Graves' disease were compared with patients with newly diagnosed Graves' disease using TCR sequencing and RNA sequencing of peripheral blood.

The library was produced with multiplex PCR. For sequencing, an Illumina HiSeq 4000 was employed. CDR3 regions were amplified by Arm-PCR with iRepertoire HTBI primers to construct TCR beta libraries. Before sequencing, the PCR products underwent gel purification. The published analysis was carried out like this. Across samples, roughly 60 TRBV and 13 to 15 TRBJ segments were identified and used for gene usage analysis of CDR3 amino acid clonotypes. Filtered high-quality paired reads were merged into contigs using COPE and FqMerger. BLAST was used to align contigs to IMGT TRBV, TRBD and TRBJ reference genes, and CDR3 was defined according to IMGT. Any clonotype with a frequency above 0.1% was classified as a highly expanded clone. Repertoire diversity was measured by Shannon entropy, and V-J evenness by the Gini coefficient. Clonotypes shared by more than one individual were considered public. TCRdb's own reprocessing of the public reads used fastp at Q25 and MiXCR and kept productive beta chains. When rows share a CDR3 protein, they turn into one entry using the most common DNA and genes. These V and J calls originate from TCRdb's pipeline instead of the authors' own analysis. Here the sample has about 460,000 distinct CDR3 sequences; roughly 23% occur a single time. The biggest ten clones account for over 10% of the sample.

Concerning this clonotype itself: Its antigen has not been determined. A single base separates this from a much larger clone, so it may be a read error.

The germline V gene encodes CDR1 SGHAT and CDR2 FQNNGV. From the cysteine up to the phenylalanine, the CDR3 has a length of 15 residues. Only the CDR3 DNA stays, 45 bases, in frame from base 1. Findings and caveats that apply to the study as a whole: The small sample size was acknowledged by the authors as a limitation that may reduce accuracy. Patients with persistent disease shared more public clonotypes (approximately 2,500) than newly diagnosed patients did (approximately 990). Preferential use of TRBV28, TRBJ1-2 and TRBJ2-5 was observed in persistent disease, whereas TRBV20-1 and TRBJ2-1 were favored in newly diagnosed disease. Lower TCR Shannon entropy and fewer highly expanded clones were observed in persistent Graves' disease patients than in newly diagnosed patients, which suggested clonal expansion. Only peripheral blood was studied, because thyroid tissue, the primary lesion, was inaccessible. Sequencing and analysis were limited to the TCR beta chain.

This specimen's time point label, interpreted: persistent/refractory GD, antithyroid drugs over 5 years with positive TRAb. For both TCR sequencing and RNA sequencing, RNA was extracted from PBMCs using TRIzol. The diagnosis of Graves' disease was made according to American Thyroid Association guidelines. Recruitment of patients was carried out at an endocrinology department in Xi'an, China. Each patient gave 9 to 10 milliliters of peripheral blood, collected in an EDTA anticoagulant tube. PBMCs were isolated by Ficoll Paque Plus density gradient separation without further T cell sorting. An Agilent 2100 Bioanalyzer and agarose gel were used to assess RNA quality, and a NanoDrop 2000 was used to measure RNA concentration.

Sequencing used peripheral blood mononuclear cells (PBMCs), obtained when the disease was refractory, from a patient treated with antithyroid drugs. The clonotype originates from a female donor with Graves disease. This chain is built from TRBV11-2 and TRBJ2-5, with 10 bases aligning to TRBD1. The CDR3 reads CASSLGGTGEEAQYF. DNA sequence: TGTGCCAGCAGCTTAGGCGGGACAGGGGAAGAGGCCCAGTACTTC.